Below, 8 T cell receptor beta chains from the same sample are listed, as sequenced in a study of cytomegalovirus exposure and HLA in healthy donors (dated by TCRdb to the late 2010s). Libraries were constructed by the immunoSEQ multiplex PCR assay. For the multiplex PCR, a mixture combining 60 forward primers for TCR Vbeta segments and 13 reverse primers for TCR Jbeta segments was used. TCRdb retrieved this table from immuneACCESS and kept in-frame rearrangements only. Not all clones are present; in checked studies, unresolved V genes account for under half, and no reason is known for the remainder. The sample table lists about 64,000 clones, 85% to 90% of them with a count of one. The ten biggest clones cover about 10% of the sample. Material: PBMCs. Receptors were obtained from a female donor in good health and CMV-seronegative.

This clone was counted a single time. The J gene is TRBJ1-5, the V gene TRBV5-5, with 9 nucleotides matching TRBD1. The J segment lost 4 bases and the V segment lost 3 bases, leaving 5 bases of the junction unmatched. CDR1 is SGHKS and CDR2 is YYEKEE in the germline V gene (reference sequence). The CDR3 consists of 15 residues. CDR3 in amino acids: CASSSGTGTNQPQHF. The CDR3 region has the DNA TGTGCCAGCAGCTCCGGGACAGGGACGAATCAGCCCCAGCATTTT.

This chain connects TRBV5-8 to TRBJ2-5; D ambiguous. This CDR3 is built from 16 residues. Germline CDR1 and CDR2: SGHTS and YDEGEE. V lost 0 bases to trimming and J lost 2 bases, with 14 bases between them. In DNA, the CDR3 is TGTGCCAGCAGCTTGGCCACCCGGCCTAGTCAAGAGACCCAGTACTTC. Amino acid sequence: CASSLATRPSQETQYF.

The chain couples TRBV28 to TRBJ1-1; D might be TRBD1 (5 bases). The germline V and J ends were trimmed by 4 bases and 4 bases, with 13 bases remaining between them. Germline values: CDR1 MDHEN, CDR2 SYDVKM. This CDR3 spans 14 amino acids. Here the CDR3 DNA reads TGTGCCAGCAGTTCGGGGGGGGGTGGCACTGAAGCTTTCTTT. This codes for CASSSGGGGTEAFF.

This chain links TRBV19 with TRBJ2-3; 9 bases are shared with TRBD2. CDR3 size: 14 residues. CDR1 LNHDA and CDR2 SQIVND come from the germline V gene (reference sequence). The J segment lost 10 bases and the V segment lost 1 base, leaving 6 bases of the junction unmatched. CDR3 in amino acids: CASSIGGRAWAQYF. The CDR3 nucleotides are TGTGCCAGTAGTATAGGCGGGAGGGCCTGGGCGCAGTATTTT.

In its sample, this clone was seen a few times. This chain joins TRBV7-2 and TRBJ2-7, with 16 nucleotides matching TRBD2. Trimming at V came to 1 base and at J to 2 bases, leaving 2 bases not matched to a gene. CDR1 is SGHTA, CDR2 FQGNSA, per germline. The CDR3 spans 17 residues. CDR3 region: CASSLGGTSGRAYEQYF. The DNA of the CDR3 is TGTGCCAGCAGCTTAGGGGGGACTAGCGGGAGGGCCTACGAGCAGTACTTC.

In DNA, the CDR3 is TGTGCCAGCTTCGGGGGTAATCGTCCGGAGGGAAACTATGGCTACACCTTC. Amino acids: CASFGGNRPEGNYGYTF. The chain carries TRBV28 and TRBJ1-2, with a weak D call TRBD1 (5 bases). The CDR3 sequence is 17 residues long. Germline V gene sequence: CDR1 MDHEN, CDR2 SYDVKM. V dropped 8 bases and J dropped 2 bases, with 24 bases sitting between them.

The CDR3 DNA sequence: TGTGCCAGCAGTTTATACGGTCAAAGCTCCTACAATGAGCAGTTCTTC. Protein product: CASSLYGQSSYNEQFF. The genes are TRBV28 and TRBJ2-1; the D is unclear. The CDR3 consists of 16 residues. CDR1 and CDR2 from the germline V gene are MDHEN and SYDVKM. Trimming pared 1 base from V and 0 bases from J, leaving 10 bases between.

The chain couples TRBV27 to TRBJ2-7, with 7 bases fitting TRBD1. The V and J ends lost 5 bases and 0 bases, in that order; junction bases with no gene match: 7. Per the germline V gene, CDR1 is MNHEY and CDR2 is SMNVEV (reference sequence). The CDR3 has 15 amino acids. The DNA for the CDR3 is TGTGCCAGCAGTCTAGACAGGGAGAGCTCCTACGAGCAGTACTTC. Amino acids: CASSLDRESSYEQYF.